This TCR beta chain is drawn from a study of metastatic and nonmetastatic thyroid tumors. At the level of the study: Repertoire comparison spanned blood and tumor or nodule tissue of malignant and benign thyroid patients. General study points: Patients with malignant thyroid tumors reportedly had significantly higher TCR beta diversity than those with benign nodules, in blood and tumor.

TCRdb called clones again from the PCR reads with MiXCR. The sample includes around 22,000 clones, approximately 20% of them seen just once. Looked up from germline, CDR1 is MDHEN and CDR2 is SYDVKM. The CDR3 loop spans 14 amino acids. Each patient came to thyroid surgery without any prior treatment (of any kind). On this clone itself: Its antigen is unidentified. Its ends do not fully match the called genes, so a read error is possible.

The rearrangement joins TRBV28 to TRBJ2-5; D not certain. The source is a female donor with papillary thyroid cancer or a benign thyroid nodule (not recorded which). Some clones in this sample may be carry-over from other donors' samples. Sample: blood. The CDR3 DNA sequence: TGTGCCAGCAGACCCTCAACATGGACGGAGACCCATTACTTC. It translates to CASRPSTWTETHYF.